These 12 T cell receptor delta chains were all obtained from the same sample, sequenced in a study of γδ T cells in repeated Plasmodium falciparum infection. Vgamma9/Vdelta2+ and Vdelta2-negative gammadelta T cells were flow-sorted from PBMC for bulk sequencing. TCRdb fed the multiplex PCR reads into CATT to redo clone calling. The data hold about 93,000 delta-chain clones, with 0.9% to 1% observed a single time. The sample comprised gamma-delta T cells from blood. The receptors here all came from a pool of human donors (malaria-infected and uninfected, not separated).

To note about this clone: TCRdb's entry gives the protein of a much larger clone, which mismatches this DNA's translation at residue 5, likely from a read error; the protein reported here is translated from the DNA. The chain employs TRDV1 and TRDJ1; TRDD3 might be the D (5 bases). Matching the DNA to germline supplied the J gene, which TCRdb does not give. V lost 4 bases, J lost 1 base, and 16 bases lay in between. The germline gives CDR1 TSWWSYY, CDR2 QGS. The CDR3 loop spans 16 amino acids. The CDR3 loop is CALGGPGWVITDKLIF. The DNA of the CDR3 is TGTGCTCTTGGGGGTCCTGGCTGGGTAATCACCGATAAACTCATCTTT.

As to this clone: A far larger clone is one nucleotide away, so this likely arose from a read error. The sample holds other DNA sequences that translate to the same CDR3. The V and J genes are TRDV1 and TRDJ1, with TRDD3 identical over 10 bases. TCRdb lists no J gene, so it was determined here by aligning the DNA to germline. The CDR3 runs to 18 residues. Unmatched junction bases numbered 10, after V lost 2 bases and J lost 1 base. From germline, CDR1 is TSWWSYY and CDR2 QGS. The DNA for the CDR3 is TGTGCTCTTGGGGAAAGGGGCTTCGGGGGATACGCCACCGATAAACTCATCTTT. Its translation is CALGERGFGGYATDKLIF.

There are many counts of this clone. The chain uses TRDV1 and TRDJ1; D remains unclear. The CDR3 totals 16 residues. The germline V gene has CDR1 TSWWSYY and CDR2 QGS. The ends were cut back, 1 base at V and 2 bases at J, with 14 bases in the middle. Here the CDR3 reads CALGERVRYPTDKLIF. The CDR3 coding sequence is TGTGCTCTTGGGGAACGGGTACGGTACCCGACCGATAAACTCATCTTT.

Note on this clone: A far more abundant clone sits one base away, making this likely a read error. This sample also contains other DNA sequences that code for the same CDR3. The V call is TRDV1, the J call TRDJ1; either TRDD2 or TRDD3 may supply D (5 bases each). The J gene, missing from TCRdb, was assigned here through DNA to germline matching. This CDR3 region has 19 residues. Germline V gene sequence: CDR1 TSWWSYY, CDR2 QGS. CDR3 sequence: CALGAPPPPGPSYADKLIF. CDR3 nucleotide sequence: TGTGCCCTTGGGGCCCCCCCTCCTCCCGGTCCTTCGTACGCCGATAAACTCATCTTT.

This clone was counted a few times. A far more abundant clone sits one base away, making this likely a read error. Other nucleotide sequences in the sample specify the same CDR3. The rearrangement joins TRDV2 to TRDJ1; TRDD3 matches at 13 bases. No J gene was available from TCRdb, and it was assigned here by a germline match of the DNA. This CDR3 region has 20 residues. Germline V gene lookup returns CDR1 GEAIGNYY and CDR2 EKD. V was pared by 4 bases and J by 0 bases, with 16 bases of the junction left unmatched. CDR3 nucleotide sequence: TGTGCCTGTGATACCCTGGTACTGGGGGATACGCGGAAGGACACCGATAAACTCATCTTT. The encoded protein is CACDTLVLGDTRKDTDKLIF.

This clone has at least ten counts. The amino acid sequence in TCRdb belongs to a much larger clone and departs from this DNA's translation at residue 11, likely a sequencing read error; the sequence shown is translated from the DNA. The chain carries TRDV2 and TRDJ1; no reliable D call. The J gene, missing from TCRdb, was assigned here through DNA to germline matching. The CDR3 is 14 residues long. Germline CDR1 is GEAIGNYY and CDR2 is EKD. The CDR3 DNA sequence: TGTGCCTGTGACTCCTTACTTAACACCGATGAACTCATCTTT. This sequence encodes CACDSLLNTDELIF.

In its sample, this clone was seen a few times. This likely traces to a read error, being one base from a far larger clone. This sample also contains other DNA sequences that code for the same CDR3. The CDR3 nucleotides read TGTGCCTGTGACAGTGTACTGGGGGGCCTAAACTTGACAGCACAACTCTTCTTT. Translated, it gives CACDSVLGGLNLTAQLFF. The gene calls are TRDV2 and TRDJ2; 8 bases are shared with TRDD3. The J gene, missing from TCRdb, was assigned here through DNA to germline matching. The CDR3 spans 18 residues. V lost 2 bases and J lost 2; bases outside the gene matches: 12. CDR1 GEAIGNYY and CDR2 EKD come from the germline V gene.

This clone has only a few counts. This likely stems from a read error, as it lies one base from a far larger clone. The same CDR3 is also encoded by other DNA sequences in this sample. CDR3 nucleotide sequence: TGTGCCTGTGACACCGGGAGGAGCACTGGGGGATACGATAAACTCATCTTT. Encoded protein: CACDTGRSTGGYDKLIF. The chain recombines TRDV2 with TRDJ1; 11 bases align to TRDD3. TCRdb supplies no J gene; here it was assigned by aligning the nucleotide sequence to germline. Unmatched junction bases numbered 9, after V lost 0 bases and J lost 4 bases. CDR3 length: 17 residues. Per germline, CDR1 GEAIGNYY and CDR2 EKD.

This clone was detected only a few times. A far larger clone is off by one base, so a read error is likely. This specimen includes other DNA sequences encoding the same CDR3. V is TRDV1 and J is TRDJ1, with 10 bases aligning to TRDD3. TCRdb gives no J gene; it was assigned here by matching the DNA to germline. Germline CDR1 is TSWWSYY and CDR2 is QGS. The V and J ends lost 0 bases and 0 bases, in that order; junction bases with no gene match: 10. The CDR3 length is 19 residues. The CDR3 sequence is CALGELSPFTGGYTDKLIF. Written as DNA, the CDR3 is TGTGCTCTTGGGGAACTATCACCTTTTACTGGGGGATACACCGATAAACTCATCTTT.

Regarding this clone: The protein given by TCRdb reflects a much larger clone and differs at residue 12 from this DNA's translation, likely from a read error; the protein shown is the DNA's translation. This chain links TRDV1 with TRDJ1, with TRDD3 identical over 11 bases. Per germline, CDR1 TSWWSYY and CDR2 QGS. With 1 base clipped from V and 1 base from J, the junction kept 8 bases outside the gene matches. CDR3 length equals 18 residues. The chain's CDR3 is CALGEHWGILSCTDKLIF. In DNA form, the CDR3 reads TGTGCTCTTGGGGAACACTGGGGGATATTATCGTGCACCGATAAACTCATCTTT.

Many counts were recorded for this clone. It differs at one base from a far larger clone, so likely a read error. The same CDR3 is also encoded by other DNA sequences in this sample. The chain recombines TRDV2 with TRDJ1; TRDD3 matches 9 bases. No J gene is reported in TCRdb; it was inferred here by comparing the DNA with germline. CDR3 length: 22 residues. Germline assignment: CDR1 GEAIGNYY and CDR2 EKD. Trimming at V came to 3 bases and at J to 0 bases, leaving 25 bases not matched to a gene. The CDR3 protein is CACDEITTLTGGPLSYTDKLIF. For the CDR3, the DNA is TGTGCCTGTGACGAAATTACAACACTGACTGGGGGACCCTTGTCGTACACCGATAAACTCATCTTT.

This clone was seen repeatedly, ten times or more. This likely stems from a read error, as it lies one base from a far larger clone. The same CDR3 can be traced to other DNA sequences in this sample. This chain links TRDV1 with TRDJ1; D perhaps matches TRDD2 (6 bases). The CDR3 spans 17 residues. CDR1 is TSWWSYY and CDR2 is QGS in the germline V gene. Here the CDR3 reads CALGELLRSELSSKLIF. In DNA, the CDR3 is TGCGCTCTTGGGGAACTCCTACGGTCGGAACTGTCTAGCAAACTCATCTTT.